One sample yielded the 11 T cell receptor beta chains listed below, sequenced in a study of beta chain features in type 1 diabetes (dated by TCRdb to 2016 to 2018). Overall study results and their limits: In all four CD4+ subsets, TCRB CDR3 length was moderately but significantly shorter in type 1 diabetes patients.

Libraries were prepared through the immunoSEQ multiplex PCR assay. The entire amount of isolated RNA was reverse transcribed using the High Capacity cDNA Reverse Transcription Kit, so the sequenced TCRB transcripts were expressed ones. The clones in this table, taken by TCRdb from immuneACCESS, are in-frame only. Not every clone is retained; where verified, under half of the shortfall comes from an unresolved V gene, and the cause of the rest is unknown. The sample table records about 150,000 clones; 7% to 9% of these occur just once. Of the sample, roughly 0.46% falls within the top ten clones. These receptors' antigens are unknown. The sequenced material came from central memory CD4+ T cells from blood. These receptor sequences come from a young man with type 1 diabetes.

In this sample, this clone turned up a few times. The chain uses TRBV19 and TRBJ2-7; 8 bases map to TRBD2. This CDR3 comprises 14 residues. V trimming: 1 base; J trimming: 5 bases; junction bases outside the gene matches: 4. Germline loops: CDR1 LNHDA, CDR2 SQIVND (reference sequence). The chain's CDR3 is CASSIVGLANEQYF. CDR3 DNA sequence: TGTGCCAGTAGTATAGTAGGACTAGCCAACGAGCAGTACTTC.

The chain employs TRBV7-2 and TRBJ1-1; tentatively, D is TRBD1 (6 bases). The CDR3 extends over 15 amino acids. V was trimmed by 5 bases and J by 1 base, leaving 14 bases between them. CDR1 is SGHTA, CDR2 FQGNSA, per germline. CDR3 sequence (DNA): TGTGCCAGCAGCGAAGGGGGGGCGGGGAACACTGAAGCTTTCTTT. It encodes CASSEGGAGNTEAFF.

V and J are TRBV7-9 and TRBJ2-1, with 9 bases identical to TRBD2. This CDR3 is 17 amino acids long. CDR1 is SEHNR and CDR2 is FQNEAQ in the germline V gene (reference sequence). The ends lost 5 bases at V and 4 bases at J; junction bases unmatched: 12. The CDR3 is CASSPRVASGVYNEQFF. In nucleotides, the CDR3 is TGTGCCAGCAGCCCTAGAGTGGCTAGCGGGGTATACAATGAGCAGTTCTTC. The entire variable domain, with the rest obtained from reference TRBV7-9 and TRBJ2-1, is as follows: DTGVSQNPRHKITKRGQNVTFRCDPISEHNRLYWYRQTLGQGPEFLTYFQNEAQLEKSRLLSDRFSAERPKGSFSTLEIQRTEQGDSAMYLCASSPRVASGVYNEQFFGPGTRLTVL.

The gene calls are TRBV19 and TRBJ2-1; TRBD2 aligns across 10 bases. The germline V gene has CDR1 LNHDA and CDR2 SQIVND (reference sequence). V lost 5 bases and J lost 8; bases outside the gene matches: 18. This CDR3 spans 18 amino acids. CDR3 in DNA: TGTGCCAGTAGTCCCTCCTCGGCTAGCGGGGGATCACGGGATGAGCAGTTCTTC. Its translation is CASSPSSASGGSRDEQFF.

The table lists this clone with a few counts. The chain combines TRBV5-6 with TRBJ1-6; D might be TRBD1 (6 bases). The V gene lost 4 bases and the J gene lost 5 bases, with 7 bases spanning the gap. The length of the CDR3 is 13 residues. Per the germline V gene, CDR1 is SGHDT and CDR2 is YYEEEE. The CDR3 reads CASSRTDNSPLHF. CDR3 DNA: TGTGCCAGCAGCCGGACAGATAATTCACCCCTCCACTTT.

This clone was found a few times. V is TRBV7-9 and J is TRBJ1-1; D not certain. The V gene lost 4 bases and the J gene lost 0 bases, with 12 bases spanning the gap. CDR3 length: 15 amino acids. The germline V gene encodes CDR1 SEHNR and CDR2 FQNEAQ (reference sequence). CDR3 DNA: TGTGCCAGCAGCTCCCGCGGTGTAATGAACACTGAAGCTTTCTTT. As protein: CASSSRGVMNTEAFF.

This chain connects TRBV14 to TRBJ2-1; TRBD2 agrees at 15 bases. This CDR3 has 16 amino acids. V lost 2 bases, J lost 11 bases, and 7 bases stayed unmatched. Germline V CDR1 and CDR2: SGHDN, FVKESK. The CDR3 DNA follows: TGTGCCAGCAGCCAACTCGGGACTAGCGGGGGGTTGAAGCAGTTCTTC. This codes for CASSQLGTSGGLKQFF.

Many counts were recorded for this clone. This chain uses TRBV5-1 with TRBJ2-7, with D perhaps TRBD1 (5 bases). The CDR3 sequence is 16 residues long. V lost 1 base and J lost 2, with 16 bases in between. The germline CDR1 and CDR2 sequences are SGHRS and YFSETQ. The CDR3 is CASSLFGPGITYEQYF. CDR3 DNA sequence: TGCGCCAGCAGCTTGTTCGGCCCAGGGATAACCTACGAGCAGTACTTC.

CDR3 region: CATSRRGLAGGPFHEQYF. The CDR3 bases are TGTGCCACCAGCAGACGTGGACTAGCGGGAGGGCCTTTCCACGAGCAGTACTTC. V is TRBV15 and J is TRBJ2-7, with 15 positions matching TRBD2. Germline values: CDR1 LNHNV, CDR2 YYDKDF (reference sequence). The CDR3 totals 18 residues. V lost 2 bases, J lost 5 bases, and 10 bases stayed unmatched.

This clone was found a few times. J is TRBJ1-2 and V is TRBV15, with 7 bases fitting TRBD1. The germline V gene has CDR1 LNHNV and CDR2 YYDKDF (reference sequence). This CDR3 region has 15 residues. With 0 bases clipped from V and 4 bases from J, the junction kept 5 bases outside the gene matches. For the CDR3, the DNA is TGTGCCACCAGCAGAGAGAGGGGGCAGCGCTATGGCTACACCTTC. Translation gives CATSRERGQRYGYTF.

The chain employs TRBV30 and TRBJ1-1; a possible D gene is TRBD1 (5 bases). The CDR3 has 14 amino acids. Between the trimmed V and J ends, which lost 4 bases and 3 bases, there was a span of 15 bases. Germline CDR1 is GTSNPN and CDR2 is SVGIG (reference sequence). The CDR3 DNA is TGTGCCTGGATACAACCCGGGGGGTACACTGAAGCTTTCTTT. This codes for CAWIQPGGYTEAFF.